A selection of T cell receptor beta chains follows, all from one sample in a study of blood T cell repertoires in COVID-19. TCRdb's table, derived via immunoSEQ multiplex PCR, lists solely in-frame clones and lacks some. The sample records around 300,000 clones, around nine tenths being singletons. The sample consisted of PBMCs or T cells enriched from blood (not recorded which). The receptors come from a woman aged 18-30 years who had recovered from COVID-19. Each CDR3 is given with its conserved first and last residue. D genes are given only for firm matches. Not every row has a clone size; where given, it reads once, few, many or a size class.

CDR3 protein	CDR3 DNA	clone size	V gene	J gene	D gene
CATSRDSGNQPQHF	TGTGCCACCAGCAGAGATAGCGGAAATCAGCCCCAGCATTTT	once	TRBV15	TRBJ1-5	NA
CASSTPGVWTGELFF	TGTGCCAGCAGCACCCCGGGGGTCTGGACCGGGGAGCTGTTTTTT	NA	TRBV7-9	TRBJ2-2	NA
CASSLASWQPQHF	TGTGCCAGCAGCCTGGCCTCCTGGCAGCCCCAGCATTTT	NA	TRBV11-3	TRBJ1-5	NA
CASSGNAGSSAQNYGYTF	TGTGCCAGCAGCGGGAACGCGGGCAGCAGTGCTCAAAACTATGGCTACACCTTC	NA	TRBV9	TRBJ1-2	NA
CASSEFGQSNSPLHF	TGTGCCAGCAGTGAATTTGGACAGTCTAATTCACCCCTCCACTTT	NA	TRBV2	TRBJ1-6	NA
CASSLGASEYF	TGTGCCAGCAGCTTGGGGGCTAGCGAGTACTTC	NA	TRBV5-5	TRBJ2-7	NA
CASSDTGGPNTEAFF	TGTGCCAGCAGTGATACAGGGGGCCCGAACACTGAAGCTTTCTTT	NA	TRBV6-1	TRBJ1-1	TRBD1
CATSEEGGHKDTQYF	TGTGCCACCAGTGAGGAGGGAGGGCATAAAGATACGCAGTATTTT	NA	TRBV24-1	TRBJ2-3	TRBD2
CASSLGAAPSDEQFF	TGTGCCAGCAGCTTAGGGGCAGCACCCTCTGATGAGCAGTTCTTC	NA	TRBV7-9	TRBJ2-1	NA
CASSYRDRGGYTF	TGTGCCAGCAGTTACAGGGACCGCGGGGGCTACACCTTC	NA	TRBV27	TRBJ1-2	NA
CASSPMRVSYNEQFF	TGTGCCAGCAGCCCTATGAGGGTCTCCTACAATGAGCAGTTCTTC	NA	TRBV9	TRBJ2-1	NA
CASSSDYRSYNEQFF	TGTGCCAGCAGCTCGGACTACCGCTCCTACAATGAGCAGTTCTTC	NA	TRBV7-9	TRBJ2-1	NA
CAWSARQGAREAFF	TGTGCCTGGAGTGCAAGACAGGGGGCAAGGGAAGCTTTCTTT	NA	TRBV30	TRBJ1-1	TRBD1
CALRGDRGSDGYTF	TGTGCCCTAAGAGGGGACAGGGGATCAGATGGCTACACCTTC	NA	TRBV10-3	TRBJ1-2	TRBD1
CASSLETSGGSSYNEQFF	TGTGCCAGCAGCTTAGAGACTAGCGGGGGGAGCTCCTACAATGAGCAGTTCTTC	NA	TRBV11-2	TRBJ2-1	TRBD2
CASRLPGQGADGYTF	TGTGCCAGTAGACTTCCGGGACAGGGGGCGGATGGCTACACCTTC	once	TRBV19	TRBJ1-2	TRBD1
CASSPRRVLTYEQYF	TGTGCCAGCAGCCCACGCAGGGTTTTGACCTACGAGCAGTACTTC	NA	TRBV3-1/TRBV3-2	TRBJ2-7	NA
CASSHTSGRADTGELFF	TGCGCCAGCAGCCACACTAGCGGGAGGGCGGACACCGGGGAGCTGTTTTTT	once	TRBV4-1	TRBJ2-2	TRBD2
CASTRQGANEKLFF	TGTGCCAGCACCCGACAGGGGGCTAATGAAAAACTGTTTTTT	NA	TRBV27	TRBJ1-4	TRBD1
CASSFSYWGEREETQYF	TGTGCCAGCAGCTTTAGTTACTGGGGAGAAAGAGAAGAGACCCAGTACTTC	NA	TRBV7-9	TRBJ2-5	NA
CAISTGQGYRDTLHEQYF	TGTGCCATCAGTACCGGACAGGGATATCGGGACACCCTCCACGAGCAGTACTTC	NA	TRBV10-3	TRBJ2-7	TRBD1
CASSLSTLNTEAFF	TGCGCCAGCAGCCTAAGTACCTTGAACACTGAAGCTTTCTTT	NA	TRBV5-1	TRBJ1-1	NA
CASSVAFTYNEQFF	TGTGCCAGCAGCGTAGCGTTCACCTACAATGAGCAGTTCTTC	NA	TRBV7-2	TRBJ2-1	NA
CASSGGLAAVDTQYF	TGCGCCAGCAGCGGAGGACTAGCGGCGGTGGATACGCAGTATTTT	once	TRBV5-1	TRBJ2-3	TRBD2
CASSPRLFGEKLFF	TGTGCCAGCAGCCCGAGGCTTTTCGGTGAAAAACTGTTTTTT	NA	TRBV2	TRBJ1-4	NA
CASSQGTGGWAPQHF	TGCGCCAGCAGTCAAGGGACAGGTGGGTGGGCGCCCCAGCATTTT	NA	TRBV23-1	TRBJ1-5	TRBD1
CASSKGDSRNTEAFF	TGTGCCAGCAGCAAAGGGGACAGCAGGAACACTGAAGCTTTCTTT	NA	TRBV2	TRBJ1-1	TRBD1